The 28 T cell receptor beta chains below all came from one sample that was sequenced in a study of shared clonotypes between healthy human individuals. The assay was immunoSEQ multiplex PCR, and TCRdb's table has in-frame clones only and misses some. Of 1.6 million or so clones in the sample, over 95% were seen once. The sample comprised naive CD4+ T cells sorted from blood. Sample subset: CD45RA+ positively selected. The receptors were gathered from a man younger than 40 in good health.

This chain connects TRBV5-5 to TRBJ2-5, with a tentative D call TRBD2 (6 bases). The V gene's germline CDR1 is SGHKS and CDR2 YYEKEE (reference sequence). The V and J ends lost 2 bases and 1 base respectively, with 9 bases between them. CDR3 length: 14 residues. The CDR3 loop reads CASSFGGSQETQYF. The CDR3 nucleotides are TGTGCCAGCAGCTTCGGGGGAAGCCAAGAGACCCAGTACTTC.

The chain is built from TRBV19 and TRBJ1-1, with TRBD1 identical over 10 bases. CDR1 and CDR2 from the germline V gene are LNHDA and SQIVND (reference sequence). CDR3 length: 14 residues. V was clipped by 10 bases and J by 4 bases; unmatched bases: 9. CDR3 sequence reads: CATYRTGGSTEAFF. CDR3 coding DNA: TGTGCCACCTATAGGACAGGGGGGAGCACTGAAGCTTTCTTT.

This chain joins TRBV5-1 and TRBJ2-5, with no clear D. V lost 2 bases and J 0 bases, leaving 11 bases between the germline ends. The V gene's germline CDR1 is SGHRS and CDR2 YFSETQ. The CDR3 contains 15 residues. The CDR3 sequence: CASSLFPENQETQYF. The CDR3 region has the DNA TGCGCCAGCAGCTTATTCCCCGAGAACCAAGAGACCCAGTACTTC.

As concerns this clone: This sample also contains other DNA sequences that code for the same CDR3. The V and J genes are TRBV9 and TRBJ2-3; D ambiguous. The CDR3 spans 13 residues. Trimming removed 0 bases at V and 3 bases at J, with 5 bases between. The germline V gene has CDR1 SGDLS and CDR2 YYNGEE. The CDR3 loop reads CASSVVGTDTQYF. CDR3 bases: TGTGCCAGCAGCGTAGTGGGTACAGATACGCAGTATTTT.

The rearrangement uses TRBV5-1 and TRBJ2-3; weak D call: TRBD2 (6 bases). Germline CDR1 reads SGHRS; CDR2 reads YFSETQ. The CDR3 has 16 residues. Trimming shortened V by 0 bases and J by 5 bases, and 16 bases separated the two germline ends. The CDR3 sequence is CASSLAAGRGGDTQYF. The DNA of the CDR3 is TGCGCCAGCAGCTTGGCAGCCGGGAGAGGCGGAGATACGCAGTATTTT. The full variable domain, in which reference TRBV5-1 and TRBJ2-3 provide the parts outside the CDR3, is KAGVTQTPRYLIKTRGQQVTLSCSPISGHRSVSWYQQTPGQGLQFLFEYFSETQRNKGNFPGRFSGRQFSNSRSEMNVSTLELGDSALYLCASSLAAGRGGDTQYFGPGTRLTVL.

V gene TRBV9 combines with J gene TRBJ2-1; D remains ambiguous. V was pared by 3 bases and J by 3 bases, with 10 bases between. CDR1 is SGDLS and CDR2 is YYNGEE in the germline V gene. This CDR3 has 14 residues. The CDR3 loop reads CASSAQTGYNEQFF. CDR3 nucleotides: TGTGCCAGCAGCGCCCAAACTGGCTACAATGAGCAGTTCTTC.

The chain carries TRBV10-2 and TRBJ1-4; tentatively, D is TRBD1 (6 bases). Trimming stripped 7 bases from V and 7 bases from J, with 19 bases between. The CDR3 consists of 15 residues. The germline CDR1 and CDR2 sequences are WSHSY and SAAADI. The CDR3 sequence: CASKHKASRGEKLFF. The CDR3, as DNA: TGCGCCAGCAAGCATAAGGCATCCAGGGGTGAAAAACTGTTTTTT.

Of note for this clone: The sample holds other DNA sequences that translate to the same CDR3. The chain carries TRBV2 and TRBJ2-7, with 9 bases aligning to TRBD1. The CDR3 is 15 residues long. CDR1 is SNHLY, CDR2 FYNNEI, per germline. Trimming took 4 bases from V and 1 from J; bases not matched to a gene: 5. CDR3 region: CASSVGTGLSYEQYF. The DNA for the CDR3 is TGTGCCAGCAGTGTGGGGACAGGGCTTTCCTACGAGCAGTACTTC. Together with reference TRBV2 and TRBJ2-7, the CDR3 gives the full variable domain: EPEVTQTPSHQVTQMGQEVILRCVPISNHLYFYWYRQILGQKVEFLVSFYNNEISEKSEIFDDQFSVERPDGSNFTLKIRSTKLEDSAMYFCASSVGTGLSYEQYFGPGTRLTVT.

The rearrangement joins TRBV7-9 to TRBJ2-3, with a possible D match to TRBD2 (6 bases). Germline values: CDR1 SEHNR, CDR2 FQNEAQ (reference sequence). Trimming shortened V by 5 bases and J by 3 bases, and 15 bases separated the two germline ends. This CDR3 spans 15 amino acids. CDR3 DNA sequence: TGTGCCAGCAGCCCCCCCTCCGGGAGAACAGATACGCAGTATTTT. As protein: CASSPPSGRTDTQYF. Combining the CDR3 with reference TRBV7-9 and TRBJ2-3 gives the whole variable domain DTGVSQNPRHKITKRGQNVTFRCDPISEHNRLYWYRQTLGQGPEFLTYFQNEAQLEKSRLLSDRFSAERPKGSFSTLEIQRTEQGDSAMYLCASSPPSGRTDTQYFGPGTRLTVL.

CDR3 nucleotide sequence: TGTGCCAGTACAGTCTCAATGGCCCCAGGGAACGAGCAGTACTTC. This translates into CASTVSMAPGNEQYF. The gene calls are TRBV19 and TRBJ2-7, with D perhaps TRBD1 (5 bases). In germline, CDR1 is LNHDA, CDR2 SQIVND (reference sequence). The CDR3 loop spans 15 amino acids. V lost 7 bases, J lost 5 bases, and 21 bases lay in between.

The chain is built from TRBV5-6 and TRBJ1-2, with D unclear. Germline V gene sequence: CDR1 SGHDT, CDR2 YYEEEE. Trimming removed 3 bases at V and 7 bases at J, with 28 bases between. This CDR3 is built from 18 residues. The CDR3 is CASSYPRTEGYLRGGYTF. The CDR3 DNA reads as TGTGCCAGCAGCTACCCCCGGACGGAAGGCTATCTCCGGGGTGGCTACACCTTC.

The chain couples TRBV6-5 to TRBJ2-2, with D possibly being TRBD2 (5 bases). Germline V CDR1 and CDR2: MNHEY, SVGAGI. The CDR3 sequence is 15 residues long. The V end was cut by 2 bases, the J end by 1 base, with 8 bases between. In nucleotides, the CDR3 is TGTGCCAGCAGTTACGAGGGCGGGAACACCGGGGAGCTGTTTTTT. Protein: CASSYEGGNTGELFF.

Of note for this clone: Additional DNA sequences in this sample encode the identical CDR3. CDR3 protein: CASEGASGNTIYF. CDR3 sequence (DNA): TGTGCCAGCGAGGGAGCATCTGGAAACACCATATATTTT. V gene TRBV7-9 combines with J gene TRBJ1-3; no clear D. Looked up from germline, CDR1 is SEHNR and CDR2 is FQNEAQ (reference sequence). The V end was cut by 8 bases, the J end by 1 base, with 9 bases between. The CDR3 is 13 residues long.

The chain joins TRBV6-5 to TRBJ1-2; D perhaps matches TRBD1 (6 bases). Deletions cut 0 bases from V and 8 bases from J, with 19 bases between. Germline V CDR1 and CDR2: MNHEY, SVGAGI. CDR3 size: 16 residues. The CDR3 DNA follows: TGTGCCAGCAGTTACTCCTTTTGGCAGGGGAAGGGGGGCTACACCTTC. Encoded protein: CASSYSFWQGKGGYTF.

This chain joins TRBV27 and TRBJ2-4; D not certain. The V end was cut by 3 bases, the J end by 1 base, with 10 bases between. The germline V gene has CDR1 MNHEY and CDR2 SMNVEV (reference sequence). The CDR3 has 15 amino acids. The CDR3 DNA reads TGTGCCAGCAGTTTGAGGATAGGGGCCAAAAACATTCAGTACTTC. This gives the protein CASSLRIGAKNIQYF.

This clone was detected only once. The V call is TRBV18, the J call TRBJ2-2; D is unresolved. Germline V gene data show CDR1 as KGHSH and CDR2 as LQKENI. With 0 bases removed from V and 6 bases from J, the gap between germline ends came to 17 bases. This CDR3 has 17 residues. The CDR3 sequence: CASSPPVGSSGAGELFF. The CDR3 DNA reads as TGTGCCAGCTCACCACCGGTGGGGTCGTCCGGTGCCGGGGAGCTGTTTTTT.

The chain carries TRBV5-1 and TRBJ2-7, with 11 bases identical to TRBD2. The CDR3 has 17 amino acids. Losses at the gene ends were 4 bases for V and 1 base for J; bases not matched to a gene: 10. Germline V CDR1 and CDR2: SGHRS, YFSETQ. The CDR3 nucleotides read TGCGCCAGCAGCGTCCTGACTAGCGGGGTTAATTCCTACGAGCAGTACTTC. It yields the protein CASSVLTSGVNSYEQYF.

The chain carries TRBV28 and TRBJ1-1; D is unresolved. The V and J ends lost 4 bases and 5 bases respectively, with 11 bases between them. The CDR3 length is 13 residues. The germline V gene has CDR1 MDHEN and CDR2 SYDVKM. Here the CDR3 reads CASSSSEGTEAFF. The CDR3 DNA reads TGTGCCAGCAGTTCTAGCGAAGGGACTGAAGCTTTCTTT.

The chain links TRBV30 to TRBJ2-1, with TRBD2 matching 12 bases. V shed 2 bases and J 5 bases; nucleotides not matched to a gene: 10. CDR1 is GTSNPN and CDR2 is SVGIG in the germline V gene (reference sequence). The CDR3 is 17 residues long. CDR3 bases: TGTGCCTGGAGTTTTGCTAGCGGGAGGGCCAAGGACAATGAGCAGTTCTTC. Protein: CAWSFASGRAKDNEQFF.

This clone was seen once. The CDR3 protein is CASSLRLGHYEQYF. The CDR3 DNA follows: TGTGCCAGCAGTCTAAGACTAGGGCACTACGAGCAGTACTTC. This rearrangement joins TRBV27 to TRBJ2-7; tentatively, D is TRBD2 (6 bases). The V and J ends lost 5 bases and 3 bases respectively, with 14 bases between them. Germline loops: CDR1 MNHEY, CDR2 SMNVEV (reference sequence). The CDR3 consists of 14 residues.

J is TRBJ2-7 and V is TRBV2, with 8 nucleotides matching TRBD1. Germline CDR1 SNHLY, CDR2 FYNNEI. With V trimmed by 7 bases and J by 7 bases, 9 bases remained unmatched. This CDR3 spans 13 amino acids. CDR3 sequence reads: CASTETGVGEQYF. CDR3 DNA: TGTGCCAGCACTGAGACAGGGGTAGGGGAGCAGTACTTC.

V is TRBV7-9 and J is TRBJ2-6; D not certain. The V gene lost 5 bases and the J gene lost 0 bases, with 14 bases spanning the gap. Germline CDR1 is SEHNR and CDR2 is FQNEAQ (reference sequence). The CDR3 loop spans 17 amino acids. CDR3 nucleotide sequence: TGTGCCAGCAGCCTATTCGCCGGGTCCTCTGGGGCCAACGTCCTGACTTTC. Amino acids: CASSLFAGSSGANVLTF. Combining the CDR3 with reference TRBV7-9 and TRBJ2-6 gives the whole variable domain DTGVSQNPRHKITKRGQNVTFRCDPISEHNRLYWYRQTLGQGPEFLTYFQNEAQLEKSRLLSDRFSAERPKGSFSTLEIQRTEQGDSAMYLCASSLFAGSSGANVLTFGAGSRLTVL.

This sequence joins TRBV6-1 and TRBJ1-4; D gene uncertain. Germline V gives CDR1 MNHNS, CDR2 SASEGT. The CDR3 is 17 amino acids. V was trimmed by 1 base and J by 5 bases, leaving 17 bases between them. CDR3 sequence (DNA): TGTGCCAGCAGTGAAGGCCCGGTAAGCGCGTGGAATGAAAAACTGTTTTTT. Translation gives CASSEGPVSAWNEKLFF.

In DNA, the CDR3 is TGTGCCAGCAGTGATAGGCAGGGGGCCTACAGACTGTTTTTT. Protein product: CASSDRQGAYRLFF. This sequence joins TRBV6-1 and TRBJ1-4; 8 nucleotides line up with TRBD1. The CDR3 has 14 residues. V was pared by 3 bases and J by 13 bases, with 10 bases of the junction left unmatched. CDR1 and CDR2 from the germline V gene are MNHNS and SASEGT.

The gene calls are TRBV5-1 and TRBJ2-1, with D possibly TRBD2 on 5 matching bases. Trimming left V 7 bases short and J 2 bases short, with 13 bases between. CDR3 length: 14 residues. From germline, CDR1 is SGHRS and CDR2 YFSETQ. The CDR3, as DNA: TGCGCCAGCCGGCGGACTCCCACCTACAATGAGCAGTTCTTC. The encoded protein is CASRRTPTYNEQFF. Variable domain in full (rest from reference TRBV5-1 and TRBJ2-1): KAGVTQTPRYLIKTRGQQVTLSCSPISGHRSVSWYQQTPGQGLQFLFEYFSETQRNKGNFPGRFSGRQFSNSRSEMNVSTLELGDSALYLCASRRTPTYNEQFFGPGTRLTVL.

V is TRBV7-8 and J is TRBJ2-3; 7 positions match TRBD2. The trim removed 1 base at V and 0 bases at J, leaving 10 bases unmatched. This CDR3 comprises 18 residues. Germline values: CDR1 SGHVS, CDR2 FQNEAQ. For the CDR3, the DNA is TGTGCCAGCAGCTTAGTAGCTAGCGGAGGAACTAGCACAGATACGCAGTATTTT. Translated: CASSLVASGGTSTDTQYF.

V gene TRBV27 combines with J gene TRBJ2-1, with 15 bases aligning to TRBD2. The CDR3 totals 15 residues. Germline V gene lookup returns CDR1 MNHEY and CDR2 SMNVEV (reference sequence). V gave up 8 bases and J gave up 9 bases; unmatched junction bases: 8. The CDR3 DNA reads TGTGCCAGCTCCCTGGGACTAGCGGGAGGAGGTGAGCAGTTCTTC. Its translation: CASSLGLAGGGEQFF.

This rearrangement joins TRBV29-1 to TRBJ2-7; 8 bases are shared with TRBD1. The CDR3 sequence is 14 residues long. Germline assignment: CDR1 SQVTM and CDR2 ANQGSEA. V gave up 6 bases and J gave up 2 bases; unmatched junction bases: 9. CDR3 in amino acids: CSVVFLTGAYEQYF. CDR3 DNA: TGCAGCGTCGTTTTTCTGACAGGGGCCTACGAGCAGTACTTC.